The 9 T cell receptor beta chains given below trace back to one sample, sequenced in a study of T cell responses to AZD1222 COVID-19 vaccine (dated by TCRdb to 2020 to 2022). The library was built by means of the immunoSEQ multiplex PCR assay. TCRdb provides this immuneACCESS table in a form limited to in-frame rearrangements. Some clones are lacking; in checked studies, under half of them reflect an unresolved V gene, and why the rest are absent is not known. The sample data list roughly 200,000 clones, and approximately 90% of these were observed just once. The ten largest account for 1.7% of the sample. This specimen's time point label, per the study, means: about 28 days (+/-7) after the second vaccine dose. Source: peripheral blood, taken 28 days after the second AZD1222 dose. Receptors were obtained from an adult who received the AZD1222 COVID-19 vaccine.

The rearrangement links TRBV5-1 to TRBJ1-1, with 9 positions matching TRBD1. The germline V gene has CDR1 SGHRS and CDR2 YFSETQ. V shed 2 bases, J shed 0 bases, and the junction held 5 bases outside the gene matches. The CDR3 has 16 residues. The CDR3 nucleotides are TGCGCCAGCAGCTTAGACAGGGGGGACATGAACACTGAAGCTTTCTTT. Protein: CASSLDRGDMNTEAFF.

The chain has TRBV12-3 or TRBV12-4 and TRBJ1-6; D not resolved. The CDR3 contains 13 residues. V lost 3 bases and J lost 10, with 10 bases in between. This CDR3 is CASSLYLRSPLHF. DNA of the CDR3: TGTGCCAGCAGTTTGTACCTTCGGTCACCCCTCCACTTT.

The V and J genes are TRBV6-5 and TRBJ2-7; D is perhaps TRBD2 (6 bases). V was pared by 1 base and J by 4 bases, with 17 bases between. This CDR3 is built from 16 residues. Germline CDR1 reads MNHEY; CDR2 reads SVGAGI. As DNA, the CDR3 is TGTGCCAGCAGTTACTGGGGCGGGGCGAGACGATACGAGCAGTACTTC. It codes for CASSYWGGARRYEQYF.

The CDR3 spells CASSYYGDIRTGELFF. The CDR3 bases are TGTGCCAGCAGTTACTACGGGGACATTAGGACCGGGGAGCTGTTTTTT. V and J are TRBV7-6 and TRBJ2-2; TRBD1 might be the D (6 bases). The CDR3 runs to 16 residues. Germline V gene data show CDR1 as SGHVS and CDR2 as FNYEAQ. Deletions cut 6 bases from V and 5 bases from J, with 19 bases between.

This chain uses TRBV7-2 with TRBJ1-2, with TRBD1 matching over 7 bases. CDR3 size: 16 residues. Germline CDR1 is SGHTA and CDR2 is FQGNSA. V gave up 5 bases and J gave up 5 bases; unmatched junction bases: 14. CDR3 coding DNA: TGTGCCAGCAGCCTCAGACAGGGCGACCGATCTTATGGCTACACCTTC. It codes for CASSLRQGDRSYGYTF.

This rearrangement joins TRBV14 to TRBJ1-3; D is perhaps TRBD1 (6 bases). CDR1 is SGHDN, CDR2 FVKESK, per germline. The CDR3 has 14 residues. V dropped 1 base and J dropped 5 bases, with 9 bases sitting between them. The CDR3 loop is CASSQVGQRNTIYF. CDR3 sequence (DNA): TGTGCCAGCAGCCAAGTTGGACAGAGAAACACCATATATTTT.

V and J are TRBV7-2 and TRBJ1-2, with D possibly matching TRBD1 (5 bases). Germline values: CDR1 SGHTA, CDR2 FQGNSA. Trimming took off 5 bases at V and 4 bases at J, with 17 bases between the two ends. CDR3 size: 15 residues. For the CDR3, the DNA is TGTGCCAGCAGCCTCACGGGACTGGGTAGCTATGGCTACACCTTC. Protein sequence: CASSLTGLGSYGYTF. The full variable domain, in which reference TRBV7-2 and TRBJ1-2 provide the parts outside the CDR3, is GAGVSQSPSNKVTEKGKDVELRCDPISGHTALYWYRQSLGQGLEFLIYFQGNSAPDKSGLPSDRFSAERTGGSVSTLTIQRTQQEDSAVYLCASSLTGLGSYGYTFGSGTRLTVV.

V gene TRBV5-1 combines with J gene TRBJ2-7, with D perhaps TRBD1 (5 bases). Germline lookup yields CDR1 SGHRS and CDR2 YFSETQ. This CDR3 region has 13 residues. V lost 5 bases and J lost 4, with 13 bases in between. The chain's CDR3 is CASRDIQGYEQYF. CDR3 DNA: TGCGCCAGCAGGGATATTCAGGGATACGAGCAGTACTTC.

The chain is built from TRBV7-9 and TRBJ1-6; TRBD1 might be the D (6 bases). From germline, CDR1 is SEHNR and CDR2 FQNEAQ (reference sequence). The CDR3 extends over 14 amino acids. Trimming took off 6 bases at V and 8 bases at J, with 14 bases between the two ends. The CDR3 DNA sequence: TGTGCCAGCAGTTTCACAGGGTCTCATTCACCCCTCCACTTT. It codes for CASSFTGSHSPLHF.